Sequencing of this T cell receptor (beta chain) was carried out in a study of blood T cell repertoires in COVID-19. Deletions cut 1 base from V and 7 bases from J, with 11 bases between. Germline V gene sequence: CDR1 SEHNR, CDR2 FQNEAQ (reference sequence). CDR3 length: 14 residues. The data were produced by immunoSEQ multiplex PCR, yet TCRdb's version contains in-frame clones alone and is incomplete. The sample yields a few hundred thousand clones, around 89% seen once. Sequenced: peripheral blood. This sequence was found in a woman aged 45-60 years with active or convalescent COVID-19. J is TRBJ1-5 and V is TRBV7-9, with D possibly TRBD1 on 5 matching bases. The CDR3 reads CASSLVGGNQPQHF. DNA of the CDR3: TGTGCCAGCAGCTTAGTTGGGGGGAACCAGCCCCAGCATTTT.